This is a list of T cell receptor beta chains from one sample in a study of CXCR3-negative and CXCR3-positive naive CD8 T cells. TCRdb re-analyzed the 5' RACE reads; it lists each CDR3 protein once, without DNA. Its listing shows approximately 59,000 distinct CDR3 sequences. The specimen was naive CXCR3+ CD8+ T cells from blood. The receptors were gathered from a human donor in good health. Some clones in this sample may be carry-over from other donors' samples. Each CDR3 is given with its conserved first and last residue.

TRBV28	TRBJ2-7	CASSPGGPYEQYF
TRBV7-9	TRBJ2-3	CASSLDRSPYTDTQYF
TRBV15	TRBJ1-2	CATSRVALGQGAFVYGYTF
TRBV4-3	TRBJ2-3	CASSPNPGTGGLDTQYF
TRBV11-3	TRBJ2-7	CASRPARGLSYEQYF
TRBV7-2	TRBJ2-5	CASRIPYGGETQYF
TRBV10-1	TRBJ2-7	CASSRAPYEQYF
TRBV28	TRBJ2-5	CASNFRAQETQYF
TRBV21-1	TRBJ2-7	CASSKAILSTYEQYF
TRBV30	TRBJ2-5	CAWSAPQETQYF
TRBV28	TRBJ1-4	CASTRRRGTANEKLFF
TRBV6-4	TRBJ1-1	CASSEEGTNTEAFF
TRBV6-2/TRBV6-3	TRBJ2-3	CASSYSSGSGTQYF
TRBV7-9	TRBJ2-5	CASSLAPDRAPETQYF
TRBV27	TRBJ1-3	CASSPGGSGNTIYF
TRBV29-1	TRBJ2-1	CSAEGTSGANEQFF
TRBV12-3/TRBV12-4	TRBJ2-1	CASSLGGGPGNEQFF
TRBV24-1	TRBJ2-2	CATSDFGQNTGELFF
TRBV27	TRBJ2-1	CASSPSSDEQFF
TRBV5-1	TRBJ1-1	CASSLGIDRGRPEAFF
TRBV5-1	TRBJ2-5	CASSSGTSGLKYQETQYF
TRBV28	TRBJ2-7	CASSPRTVYEQYF
TRBV14	TRBJ2-3	CASSDALAKDTQYF
TRBV28	TRBJ2-7	CASSLDPMGLRSYEQYF
TRBV28	TRBJ2-6	CASNWDSGANVLTF
TRBV19	TRBJ2-1	CASSWGLVNEQFF
TRBV29-1	TRBJ1-5	CSVGWGDQPQHF
TRBV27	TRBJ1-6	CASSLGVDSPLHF
TRBV10-3	TRBJ1-1	CAISPRLGKRGNTEAFF
TRBV5-1	TRBJ1-1	CASSNPQVSNTEAFF
TRBV5-1	TRBJ2-3	CASTKGSPDTQYF
TRBV30	TRBJ1-1	CAWAELTQGDEAFF
TRBV7-8	TRBJ2-3	CASSLRLGQGTDTQYF
TRBV6-2/TRBV6-3	TRBJ2-7	CASSPRREGYSYEQYF
TRBV7-2	TRBJ2-7	CASGQGSYEQYF
TRBV29-1	TRBJ1-2	CSALQGGGYGYTF
TRBV6-2/TRBV6-3	TRBJ1-5	CASSTGTGTYSNQPQHF
TRBV29-1	TRBJ2-2	CSVVSGVTGELFF
TRBV7-3	TRBJ2-7	CASSYGDEQYF
TRBV7-9	TRBJ1-5	CASSFQDQPQHF
TRBV10-3	TRBJ2-1	CAISDPDSWNEQFF
TRBV12-3/TRBV12-4	TRBJ2-2	CASSTGTGVPQGELFF